Listed below are T cell receptor beta chains from one sample, sequenced in a study of blood T cell repertoires in COVID-19. Clones were sequenced by immunoSEQ multiplex PCR, and TCRdb holds only the in-frame ones, with some missing. In the table there are roughly 70,000 clones, more than 75% of which are singletons. The sequenced material came from peripheral blood. These receptors originate from a woman older than 75 with active or convalescent COVID-19. Both conserved end residues are part of each CDR3.

V: TRBV6-6
J: TRBJ1-1
CDR3: CASRTGQANTEAFF

V: TRBV25-1
J: TRBJ1-2
CDR3: CASSAATGGIDGYTF

V: TRBV6-4
J: TRBJ1-1
CDR3: CASSDSGARSRAFF

V: TRBV29-1
J: TRBJ1-2
CDR3: CSAGLAAYGYTF

V: TRBV4-1
J: TRBJ1-2
CDR3: CASSRSGGEDYGYTF

V: TRBV18
J: TRBJ1-2
CDR3: CASSYYGTPFGDGYTF

V: TRBV3-1/TRBV3-2
J: TRBJ1-3
CDR3: CASSPGTGAGNTIYF

V: TRBV11-3
J: TRBJ2-3
CDR3: CASSLGQGTQYF

V: TRBV5-4
J: TRBJ2-2
CDR3: CASRAGGLGGELFF

V: TRBV6-5
J: TRBJ1-5
CDR3: CASRAGQGGRQPQHF

V: TRBV12-3/TRBV12-4
J: TRBJ1-1
CDR3: CASGLYTEAFF

V: TRBV6-5
J: TRBJ2-5
CDR3: CASSYSSARSQETQYF

V: TRBV4-1
J: TRBJ1-6
CDR3: CASSQDLSGSNNSPLHF

V: TRBV14
J: TRBJ1-4
CDR3: CASSWGGASTNEKLFF

V: TRBV15
J: TRBJ2-2
CDR3: CATSSKRGAGSGELFF

V: TRBV7-7
J: TRBJ2-1
CDR3: CASSLVGLAAYNEQFF

V: TRBV5-4
J: TRBJ1-2
CDR3: CASSLRQGGYTF

V: TRBV7-9
J: TRBJ1-4
CDR3: CASSLGATGEKLFF

V: TRBV23-1
J: TRBJ1-5
CDR3: CAFRGQGGIGPQHF

V: TRBV27
J: TRBJ2-3
CDR3: CASGVSTDTQYF

V: TRBV18
J: TRBJ2-3
CDR3: CASSRGSSDTQYF

V: TRBV9
J: TRBJ2-7
CDR3: CASSVSGGIYEQYF

V: TRBV5-1
J: TRBJ1-1
CDR3: CASTRGTEAFF

V: TRBV10-3
J: TRBJ1-2
CDR3: CAISESGVGYTF

V: TRBV10-3
J: TRBJ2-7
CDR3: CAISDGQGVYEQYF

V: TRBV28
J: TRBJ1-4
CDR3: CASSPGTRPLEFF

V: TRBV5-8
J: TRBJ1-5
CDR3: CASSLTGGTGQPQHF

V: TRBV3-1/TRBV3-2
J: TRBJ2-7
CDR3: CATPYYRSAYEQYF

V: TRBV28
J: TRBJ2-3
CDR3: CASNQPGLAGATDTQYF

V: TRBV12-3/TRBV12-4
J: TRBJ1-2
CDR3: CASRTGVGGYTF

V: TRBV19
J: TRBJ2-1
CDR3: CASSMGQDNEQFF

V: TRBV4-1
J: TRBJ2-2
CDR3: CASSPADRGGTGELFF

V: TRBV19
J: TRBJ2-7
CDR3: CASSTQGDEQYF

V: TRBV15
J: TRBJ2-3
CDR3: CATSTKGFDTDTQYF

V: TRBV11-2
J: TRBJ2-3
CDR3: CASSYTGLAGTDTQYF

V: TRBV3-1/TRBV3-2
J: TRBJ2-2
CDR3: CASSLLATGELFF

V: TRBV28
J: TRBJ1-1
CDR3: CASRTTFQPGQEAFF

V: TRBV10-3
J: TRBJ1-1
CDR3: CAISVQAKNTEAFF

V: TRBV11-3
J: TRBJ2-2
CDR3: CASSSTGQGANGELFF

V: TRBV30
J: TRBJ1-4
CDR3: CAWRAGQVNEKLFF

V: TRBV27
J: TRBJ1-6
CDR3: CASRQSARGRGNSPLHF

V: TRBV7-2
J: TRBJ1-1
CDR3: CASSSMVSGTEAFF

V: TRBV19
J: TRBJ1-4
CDR3: CASNGRLEFEKLFF

V: TRBV7-2
J: TRBJ2-3
CDR3: CASSLVGTPSVDTQYF

V: TRBV5-4
J: TRBJ2-2
CDR3: CASSLTKLAGPNTGELFF

V: TRBV7-2
J: TRBJ1-3
CDR3: CASSLRGRGNTIYF

V: TRBV29-1
J: TRBJ2-7
CDR3: CSGGFRDEQYF